These T cell receptor beta chains were read from a single sample in a study of Graves' ophthalmopathy and Graves' hyperthyroidism. Via MiXCR, TCRdb re-called the multiplex PCR reads, giving one row per CDR3 protein. This table has 900,000 to 1,200,000 distinct CDR3 sequences, less than 45% appearing once. The sequenced material came from peripheral blood or thyroid tissue (not recorded which). Receptor source: an adult man with Graves' hyperthyroidism. Each CDR3 is given with its conserved first and last residue. A D gene is named only where the DNA matches it firmly. Only some rows state a clone size, as once, few, many or a class for expanded clones.

j_call	v_call	d_call	clone_size	cdr3_nt	cdr3_aa
TRBJ2-7	TRBV4-3	NA	NA	TGCGCCAGCAGCCCGCGACGGGATTTTGCATACGAGCAGTACTTC	CASSPRRDFAYEQYF
TRBJ1-2	TRBV11-2	TRBD1	many	TGTGCCAGCAGCTTTTTCCTTCAGGGACAGGAGGATGGCTACACCTTC	CASSFFLQGQEDGYTF
TRBJ2-5	TRBV12-3/TRBV12-4	TRBD1	NA	TGTGCCAGCAGCCTTGGGACAGGGGTGTCGGGCCAGTACTTC	CASSLGTGVSGQYF
TRBJ2-5	TRBV7-2	NA	many	TGTGCCAGCAGCTTAATAATGCGAGAGACCCAGTACTTC	CASSLIMRETQYF
TRBJ2-2	TRBV12-5	NA	NA	TGTGCTAGTGGTTCCAGGAACACCGGGGAGCTGTTTTTT	CASGSRNTGELFF
TRBJ2-5	TRBV20-1	TRBD2	many	TGCAGTGCTGCCCCTAGCGGGAGACAAGAGACCCAGTACTTC	CSAAPSGRQETQYF
TRBJ2-5	TRBV12-3/TRBV12-4	NA	many	TGTGCCAGCAGCCAGACCCGGATAGAGACCCAGTACTTC	CASSQTRIETQYF
TRBJ1-5	TRBV25-1	TRBD1	NA	TGTGCTACATACGACAGGGGATGGAATCAGCCCCAGCATTTT	CATYDRGWNQPQHF
TRBJ2-7	TRBV19	TRBD2	few	TGTGCCAGTAGCTCCCTCGGGGCTAGCGGGGGCTACGAGCAGTACTTC	CASSSLGASGGYEQYF
TRBJ1-1	TRBV10-2	NA	NA	TGCGCCAGCAGTGAGTCCTCGGCGGGAGGGACTGAAGCTTTCTTT	CASSESSAGGTEAFF
TRBJ2-7	TRBV5-1	NA	NA	TGCGCCAGCAGCTGGCGATCAGGCAGCTCCTACGAGCAGTACTTC	CASSWRSGSSYEQYF
TRBJ1-4	TRBV29-1	NA	NA	TGCAGCGTTTATGGGGACGAAAAACTGTTTTTT	CSVYGDEKLFF
TRBJ2-5	TRBV20-1	TRBD2	NA	TGCAGTGCTAGAGATCGTTTAGCGGGGAGCAAAGAGACCCAGTACTTC	CSARDRLAGSKETQYF
TRBJ1-4	TRBV19	TRBD1	many	TGTGCCAGTAGTGGCCTTCGGGGACAGCCGAACGAAAAACTGTTTTTT	CASSGLRGQPNEKLFF
TRBJ2-7	TRBV5-6	NA	many	TGTGCCAGCAGCTTAAGGCAGGTGGGGGAGCAGTACTTC	CASSLRQVGEQYF
TRBJ1-2	TRBV20-1	NA	many	TGCAGTGCTAGAGGGAACAGGGTCTTGGAGGGCTACACCTTC	CSARGNRVLEGYTF
TRBJ1-1	TRBV10-3	NA	NA	TGTGCCATCAGTGAGAGGGCATCCGGGGGTGATGAAGCTTTCTTT	CAISERASGGDEAFF
TRBJ1-5	TRBV24-1	TRBD1	few	TGTGCCACCAGTGATCCCGGGACAGCTATCTACGAGCATTTT	CATSDPGTAIYEHF
TRBJ2-5	TRBV12-3/TRBV12-4	NA	few	TGTGCCAGCAGTCCCCACACGGTAGAAGAGACCCAGTACTTC	CASSPHTVEETQYF
TRBJ1-2	TRBV6-5	NA	NA	TGTGCCAGCAGACCTTTTGGACGGAATAGCTACACCTTC	CASRPFGRNSYTF
TRBJ1-5	TRBV2	NA	few	TGTGCCAGCAGCCACCGGGACGGAAATCAGCCCCAGCATTTT	CASSHRDGNQPQHF
TRBJ2-7	TRBV5-6	TRBD2	NA	TGTGCCAGCAGCGACAAAAAATTCCTAGCGGGAGGGCGCTACGAGCAGTACTTC	CASSDKKFLAGGRYEQYF
TRBJ1-6	TRBV10-1	NA	few	TGCGCCACCACACAGGGAATTAATTCACCCCTCCACTTT	CATTQGINSPLHF
TRBJ1-6	TRBV7-9	NA	many	TGTGCCAGCAGCCCCGGAACGGATAATTCACCCCTCCACTTT	CASSPGTDNSPLHF
TRBJ2-7	TRBV14	NA	many	TGTGCCAGCAGCCACCGTAGCGGAAGAAGGTACGAGCAGTACTTC	CASSHRSGRRYEQYF
TRBJ2-7	TRBV7-8	NA	many	TGTGCCAGCAGCTTATTGGACAGTCCCTACGAGCAGTACTTC	CASSLLDSPYEQYF
TRBJ2-7	TRBV4-3	NA	NA	TGCGCCAGCAGCCAAGCGGCGGATTCGAGGGCTATGCACTACGAGCAGTACTTC	CASSQAADSRAMHYEQYF
TRBJ2-7	TRBV5-1	NA	NA	TGCGCCAGCAGCTTGGCCGTCAGGGACACCCCCTACGAGCAGTACTTC	CASSLAVRDTPYEQYF
TRBJ1-2	TRBV2	NA	many	TGTGCCAGCAGTCCCACCGGGGACGGGTATGGCTACACCTTC	CASSPTGDGYGYTF
TRBJ2-5	TRBV25-1	NA	NA	TGTGCCAGCAGTGCTAGAGCCCCAGTTGTAGAGACCCAGTACTTC	CASSARAPVVETQYF
TRBJ1-2	TRBV20-1	NA	NA	TGCAGTGCTAGACTCCCGGGGGCCAGGGATGGCTACACCTTC	CSARLPGARDGYTF
TRBJ2-2	TRBV6-4	NA	NA	TGTGCCAGCAGTGACTTCGGGGGAGGGGAGCTGTTTTTT	CASSDFGGGELFF
TRBJ1-1	TRBV20-1	NA	many	TGCAGTGCTAGACAGGGGAAGGACACTGAAGCTTTCTTT	CSARQGKDTEAFF
TRBJ2-5	TRBV7-2	TRBD1	NA	TGCGCCAGCAGCCAAGCGACAGGGTCGGGTGGCAATCAGCCCCAGTACTTC	CASSQATGSGGNQPQYF
TRBJ1-6	TRBV15	NA	NA	TGTGCCACCAGCAGAGCAAGGCAGGGATGGACACCCCTCCACTTT	CATSRARQGWTPLHF
TRBJ2-5	TRBV15	NA	few	TGTGCCACCAGCATATACCCTTGGGGCGCTGAGACCCAGTACTTC	CATSIYPWGAETQYF
TRBJ1-5	TRBV6-6	NA	few	TGTGCCAGCAGTACTCGACGGAATAGCAATCAGCCCCAGCATTTT	CASSTRRNSNQPQHF
TRBJ2-7	TRBV20-1	TRBD1	NA	TGCAGTGCCAAAGGGGAGACAGGGCCGTACGAGCAGTACTTC	CSAKGETGPYEQYF
TRBJ1-4	TRBV7-2	TRBD1	many	TGTGCCAGCAGCACCAGACAGGGTCCAGTCAAACTGTTTTTT	CASSTRQGPVKLFF
TRBJ1-3	TRBV14	NA	NA	TGTGCCAGCAGCCCCGACTGGAGTGGAAACACCATATATTTT	CASSPDWSGNTIYF
TRBJ2-5	TRBV6-5	TRBD1	many	TGTGCCAGCAGTTACGGGACAGAAGAGACCCAGTACTTC	CASSYGTEETQYF
TRBJ2-7	TRBV5-1	NA	few	TGCGCCAGCAGCTTGGCCGTGGATCCCTACGAGCAGTACTTC	CASSLAVDPYEQYF
TRBJ1-5	TRBV10-3	TRBD1	few	TGTGCCAGCAGTGAACCACGGGACAGGGGAAGTCAGCCCCAGCATTTT	CASSEPRDRGSQPQHF
TRBJ1-1	TRBV6-1	NA	many	TGTGCCAGCAGGGTTGGACGGGGAAACACTGAAGCTTTCTTT	CASRVGRGNTEAFF
TRBJ2-7	TRBV6-5	NA	few	TGTGCCAGCAGTTGGTACAGGGAGACCTACGAGCAGTACTTC	CASSWYRETYEQYF
TRBJ2-2	TRBV12-5	TRBD1	NA	TGTGCTAGTGGCGGATGGACAGGGCAGACCGGGGAGCTGTTTTTT	CASGGWTGQTGELFF
TRBJ2-7	TRBV7-6	NA	many	TGTGCCAGCAGTATAGGGCCAGGGGCGGTTTTAGAGCAGTACTTC	CASSIGPGAVLEQYF
TRBJ1-5	TRBV2	TRBD1	few	TGTGCCAGCAGTGGAATAGTCTCCGGGACAGGGAATAATCAGCCCCAGCATTTT	CASSGIVSGTGNNQPQHF
TRBJ2-5	TRBV12-3/TRBV12-4	NA	many	TGTGCCAGCAGGACCTCTGGGGAGACCCAGTACTTC	CASRTSGETQYF
TRBJ2-7	TRBV5-1	TRBD2	many	TGCGCCAGCAGCTTGCCCGATGGACTAGCGGGAGTAGCCTACGAGCAGTACTTC	CASSLPDGLAGVAYEQYF